The 28 T cell receptor beta chains in this list originate from one sample, sequenced in a study of monozygotic twins with inflammatory bowel disease. One entry per CDR3 protein, without DNA, is what TCRdb gives after re-calling the 5' RACE reads. The table for this sample gives tens of thousands of distinct CDR3 sequences. Source material: blood. The receptors were gathered from a human donor with ulcerative colitis or Crohn's disease, or a healthy co-twin of an affected twin (not recorded which).

The V call is TRBV5-5, the J call TRBJ1-5; TCRdb proposes TRBD1, but this gene call is untestable without DNA. This CDR3 comprises 15 residues. Germline V gene sequence: CDR1 SGHKS, CDR2 YYEKEE (reference sequence). CDR3 in amino acids: CASSSLGDSNQPQHF.

The genes are TRBV7-3 and TRBJ2-3; TCRdb indicates TRBD1, and absent DNA this call remains unverified. The CDR3 consists of 16 residues. Germline V gene sequence: CDR1 SGHTA, CDR2 FQGTGA. The CDR3 here is CASSLSRRGSTDTQYF.

The chain combines TRBV7-3 with TRBJ2-7; TCRdb gives TRBD1 as the D gene, but with no DNA this cannot be confirmed. This CDR3 has 14 amino acids. Germline assignment: CDR1 SGHTA and CDR2 FQGTGA. The CDR3 sequence: CASSADRGPFEQYF.

This chain connects TRBV15 to TRBJ1-1; TCRdb designates TRBD1, a call that cannot be tested without DNA. Per the germline V gene, CDR1 is LNHNV and CDR2 is YYDKDF (reference sequence). CDR3 size: 14 residues. The CDR3 sequence is CATRGTGRGTEAFF.

This chain connects TRBV7-2 to TRBJ2-3; TCRdb designates TRBD2, a call that cannot be tested without DNA. Per germline, CDR1 SGHTA and CDR2 FQGNSA. The length of the CDR3 is 17 residues. This CDR3 reads CASSMPSSGGESDTQYF.

This CDR3 reads CASSFPGWTPGELFF. This sequence joins TRBV12-3 or TRBV12-4 and TRBJ2-2. This CDR3 contains 15 residues.

V is TRBV5-4 and J is TRBJ1-2; TCRdb's D call, TRBD1, is unchecked because there is no DNA. The length of the CDR3 is 14 residues. Germline V gene lookup returns CDR1 SGHNT and CDR2 YYREEE (reference sequence). The CDR3 is CASSARDRGNGYTF.

This sequence joins TRBV29-1 and TRBJ1-5. The V gene's germline CDR1 is SQVTM and CDR2 ANQGSEA. The CDR3 length is 12 residues. This chain's CDR3 is CSVGARDQPQHF.

The chain joins TRBV9 to TRBJ2-1; TCRdb indicates TRBD2, and absent DNA this call remains unverified. The CDR3 has 18 amino acids. Germline-derived CDR1 and CDR2 are SGDLS and YYNGEE. The CDR3 loop is CASSPRTSGGRSYNEQFF.

This rearrangement joins TRBV20-1 to TRBJ1-1. Germline CDR1 reads DFQATT; CDR2 reads SNEGSKA (reference sequence). The CDR3 has 15 amino acids. CDR3 residues: CSARENSHGETEAFF.

The chain employs TRBV5-4 and TRBJ1-6; TCRdb's D call, TRBD1, is unchecked because there is no DNA. CDR3 size: 14 residues. Germline V CDR1 and CDR2: SGHNT, YYREEE (reference sequence). This CDR3 is CASSLGPTDRPLHF.

This rearrangement joins TRBV3-1 to TRBJ1-2; without DNA, the TCRdb call of TRBD1 cannot be checked. CDR3 size: 15 residues. From germline, CDR1 is LGHDT and CDR2 YNNKEL (reference sequence). The CDR3 loop is CASSQVRGGLEGYTF.

The chain employs TRBV7-9 and TRBJ2-6. Germline loops: CDR1 SEHNR, CDR2 FQNEAQ (reference sequence). The CDR3 runs to 15 residues. CDR3 sequence reads: CASSRLTSGANVLTF.

The V gene is TRBV7-8, the J gene TRBJ2-7; no DNA is available, so the TRBD2 call from TCRdb remains unchecked. The CDR3 is made up of 15 amino acids. CDR1 SGHVS and CDR2 FQNEAQ come from the germline V gene. The CDR3 spells CASSTPGLHLDEQYF. Together with reference TRBV7-8 and TRBJ2-7, the CDR3 gives the full variable domain: GAGVSQSPRYKVAKRGQDVALRCDPISGHVSLFWYQQALGQGPEFLTYFQNEAQLDKSGLPSDRFFAERPEGSVSTLKIQRTQQEDSAVYLCASSTPGLHLDEQYFGPGTRLTVT.

The V call is TRBV2, the J call TRBJ1-5; lacking DNA, the TRBD1 call made by TCRdb goes unchecked. Germline CDR1 is SNHLY and CDR2 is FYNNEI. The length of the CDR3 is 17 residues. The CDR3 loop is CASSQRRGGGSNQPQHF.

The chain has TRBV27 and TRBJ2-1; TCRdb indicates TRBD2, and absent DNA this call remains unverified. Germline CDR1 MNHEY, CDR2 SMNVEV (reference sequence). The CDR3 consists of 18 residues. The CDR3 sequence: CASRGRRTSGGVNNEQFF.

The rearrangement uses TRBV4-1 and TRBJ2-1; TCRdb reports TRBD1, a call that lacks DNA to check it against. The CDR3 contains 17 residues. Germline values: CDR1 MGHRA, CDR2 YSYEKL. The CDR3 is CASSRVGGRGRGNEQFF.

The chain combines TRBV12-3 or TRBV12-4 with TRBJ2-2. The CDR3 runs to 13 residues. CDR3 sequence: CASTPGQTGELFF.

The chain links TRBV6-5 to TRBJ2-7; TCRdb's D call of TRBD2 is untestable without DNA. Germline CDR1 is MNHEY and CDR2 is SVGAGI. The CDR3 is made up of 14 amino acids. This CDR3 reads CASSYSTSGGRQYF.

The genes are TRBV5-1 and TRBJ1-4. Germline V gives CDR1 SGHRS, CDR2 YFSETQ. The CDR3 consists of 14 residues. The CDR3 spells CASSLWVEDEKLFF.

The rearrangement joins TRBV7-2 to TRBJ1-2; TCRdb outputs TRBD1, but without DNA this stays unchecked. Germline lookup yields CDR1 SGHTA and CDR2 FQGNSA. This CDR3 region has 13 residues. CDR3 sequence reads: CASSARVVNGYTF.

The chain carries TRBV5-1 and TRBJ2-1; without DNA, the TCRdb call of TRBD2 cannot be checked. The CDR3 runs to 18 residues. CDR1 and CDR2 (germline): SGHRS, YFSETQ. CDR3 amino acids: CASSLEATSGGGRNEQFF.

The V and J genes are TRBV7-9 and TRBJ1-4; TCRdb's assignment of TRBD1 cannot be checked, as there is no DNA. CDR3 length equals 17 residues. Germline V lookup: CDR1 SEHNR, CDR2 FQNEAQ (reference sequence). CDR3 sequence: CASSSTDRIVAGEKLFF.

This chain links TRBV6-1 with TRBJ1-4; as DNA is missing, the TRBD1 call by TCRdb cannot be tested. CDR1 MNHNS and CDR2 SASEGT come from the germline V gene. The CDR3 has 16 amino acids. The CDR3 sequence is CASRETGLFDGEKLFF.

The V gene is TRBV12-5, the J gene TRBJ2-5; lacking DNA, the TRBD2 call made by TCRdb goes unchecked. CDR3 size: 12 residues. Germline assignment: CDR1 LGHNT and CDR2 FRNRAP. This CDR3 is CASGPLEETQYF.

The gene calls are TRBV20-1 and TRBJ2-5; TCRdb names TRBD2, which stays unverified in the absence of DNA. Germline CDR1 DFQATT, CDR2 SNEGSKA (reference sequence). CDR3 length: 15 amino acids. CDR3 sequence reads: CSAGPSVGGEETQYF.

This rearrangement joins TRBV7-7 to TRBJ2-5; as DNA is missing, the TRBD2 call by TCRdb cannot be tested. The CDR3 is made up of 16 amino acids. The V gene's germline CDR1 is SSHAT and CDR2 FNYEAQ (reference sequence). The CDR3 here is CASSLGGIAGQETQYF.

V gene TRBV3-1 combines with J gene TRBJ2-3; the D call from TCRdb, TRBD1, cannot be confirmed without DNA. Looked up from germline, CDR1 is LGHDT and CDR2 is YNNKEL (reference sequence). The CDR3 loop spans 15 amino acids. The CDR3 spells CASSQVGQGKDTQYF.